This T cell receptor beta chain is drawn from a study of cytomegalovirus exposure and HLA in healthy donors. Study information: Inside one of the first data releases sat 80 million to 95 million unique TCRs taken from HLA-typed donors.

Overall study results and limits: Investigators reported approximately 150 TCR beta chains as tied to cytomegalovirus. Presence/absence analyses supposed approximately even sequencing depth among donors. Using a false discovery rate of 0.05, a later analysis showed that approximately 18,000 TCR beta sequences were associated with HLA alleles.

This PCR relied on a set of 60 Vbeta primers and 13 Jbeta primers. Method: immunoSEQ multiplex PCR; TCRdb's copy keeps in-frame clones and lacks some. The sample lists 90,000 or so clones, more than 60% occurring once. In its sample, this clone was seen once. Antigen: not known. This sequence originates from a boy under 18 in good health and CMV-seronegative. The sample comprised PBMCs.

The CDR3 here is CSVEVGTGSGYGYTF. DNA for the CDR3: TGCAGCGTTGAAGTCGGGACAGGGAGCGGCTATGGCTACACCTTC. This chain uses TRBV29-1 with TRBJ1-2; 9 bases align to TRBD1. The CDR3 has 15 amino acids. The V segment lost 1 base and the J segment 4 bases; nucleotides outside the gene matches: 7. Germline V gene lookup returns CDR1 SQVTM and CDR2 ANQGSEA.